This record looks at one T cell receptor (beta chain) sequence and its context. Its antigen is undetermined. The CDR3 has 15 residues. The germline V gene encodes CDR1 LNHDA and CDR2 SQIVND (reference sequence). V was cut by 3 bases and J by 1 base, with 12 bases left in between. The sample originates from a study of T cell repertoires in cytomegalovirus infection. TCRdb reprocessed the reads via MiXCR and lists one record per CDR3 protein. The sample contains over 150,000 distinct CDR3 sequences, approximately 18% of which appear only once. Study findings and constraints: The ex vivo response was dominated by HLA-C-restricted CMV-specific TCR beta clonotypes.

Sequenced sample: CD8+ T cells from PBMCs. The origin of this receptor is a human donor in good health (CMV status not recorded). Some clones in this sample may be carry-over from other donors' samples. J is TRBJ1-1 and V is TRBV19; D is undetermined. The CDR3 nucleotides are TGTGCCAGTAGTATTTCCGGAGGCCAGAACACTGAAGCTTTCTTT. This codes for CASSISGGQNTEAFF.